This TCR beta chain was retrieved from a study of graft-versus-host responses after intestinal transplantation. Profiling relied on immunoSEQ multiplex PCR, and the TCRdb table lists in-frame clones only, not all of them. The sample carries around 99,000 clones, about 92% recorded once. The CDR3 has 15 amino acids. Germline assignment: CDR1 LGHNA and CDR2 YSLEER. V dropped 1 base and J dropped 4; count of bases not matched to a gene: 5. Overall study findings and caveats: GvH clones detected in recipient marrow included some appearing first in ileum or blood. After transplant, early declines in HvG clones were associated with peak levels of circulating GvH clones. Some patients had graft-donor T cell macrochimerism, and their allografts showed high graft-versus-host to host-versus-graft clonal ratios.

Points on this clone: Its cognate antigen is unknown.

The clonotype originates from a human donor who received an intestinal transplant. This material consisted of unstimulated CD8+ T cells sorted from spleen or lymph node cells, taken before intestinal transplant. This chain connects TRBV4-3 to TRBJ1-1, with 8 nucleotides matching TRBD1. The CDR3 spells CASSQAGQGGTEAFF. The CDR3 DNA is TGCGCCAGCAGCCAAGCTGGACAGGGCGGCACTGAAGCTTTCTTT.